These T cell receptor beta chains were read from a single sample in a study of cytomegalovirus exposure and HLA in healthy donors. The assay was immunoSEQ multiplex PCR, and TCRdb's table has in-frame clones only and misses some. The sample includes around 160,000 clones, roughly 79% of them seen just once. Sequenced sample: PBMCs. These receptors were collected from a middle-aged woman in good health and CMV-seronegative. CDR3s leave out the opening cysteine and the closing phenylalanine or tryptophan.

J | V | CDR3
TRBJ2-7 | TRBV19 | ASSPRQGRGNEQY
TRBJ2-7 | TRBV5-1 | ASSLGQLDYEQY
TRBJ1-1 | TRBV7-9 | ASSPRRSDTEAF
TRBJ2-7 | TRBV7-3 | ASSQDHPGTSSSYEQY
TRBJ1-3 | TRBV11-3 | ASSRHPYSGNTIY
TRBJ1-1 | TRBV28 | ASSPTTGWVTEAF
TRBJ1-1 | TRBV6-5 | ASIPWGPNTEAF
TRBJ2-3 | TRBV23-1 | ASRDRPSTDTQY
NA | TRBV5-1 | ASSQPQQGGNYYEQY
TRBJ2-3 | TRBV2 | ASSVQGSSTDTQY
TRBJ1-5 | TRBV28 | ASSLVGQGARQPQH
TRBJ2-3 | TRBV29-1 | SVHSGDTQY
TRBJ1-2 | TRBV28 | ASRSGGDVYGYT
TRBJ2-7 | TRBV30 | AWRDTGGSGLRQY
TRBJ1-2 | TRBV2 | ASSEGRGSGGYT
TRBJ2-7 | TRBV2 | ASSEAPRGGVEQY
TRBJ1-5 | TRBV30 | AWSQQGGQPQH
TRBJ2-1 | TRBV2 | ASSKGLAGEGNNEQF
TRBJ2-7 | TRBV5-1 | ASSSMTGSNEQY
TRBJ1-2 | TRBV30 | AWSVAYGYT
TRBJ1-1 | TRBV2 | ASRTGQMNTEAF